This T cell receptor (beta chain) is from a study of blood T cell repertoires in COVID-19 (dated by TCRdb to between 2020 and 2021). Regarding the research as a whole: The collaborator samples originated in the United States, Italy and Spain and spanned the acute and convalescent phases of COVID-19. The material from the prospective study consisted of cDNA or gDNA derived from T cells, B-cell-depleted T cells, or PBMCs. Deeply sampled blood TCRbeta repertoires from subjects exposed to, actively infected with, or recovered from COVID-19 were included in the dataset. The repertoires were released in a freely available public database meant as a resource for research on the immune response to SARS-CoV-2. The samples were drawn from the first 160 participants of the ongoing ImmuneRACE study and from 1,254 subjects provided by 6 global collaborators. Nearly every sample came with metadata listing a de-identified subject ID, COVID-19 status, age in years and sex. Where available, HLA class I and class II types were taken from metadata supplied by the sample provider and were not determined by assay-based typing.

The germline V gene encodes CDR1 MNHEY and CDR2 SVGEGT. From the cysteine through the phenylalanine, the CDR3 covers 14 amino acids. The only DNA kept is the CDR3, 42 bases in frame from the first base. V gives up 5 bases and J gives up 0 bases, and the segment between their germline ends measures 9 bases. The collaborating institutions used their own protocols to collect whole blood in K2EDTA tubes. Collaborator samples were shipped for TCRbeta analysis as frozen whole blood, isolated PBMCs, or DNA extracted from either sample type. Overall results and qualifications from the work: How much clinical and demographic metadata was included differed by source and by participant, and the metadata was provided uncurated.

As to this clone: Its binding antigen is unknown. Base qualities were left out, and no much larger clone turns up one base away.

TCRbeta CDR3 regions were amplified from genomic DNA by means of the immunoSEQ Assay, a bias-controlled multiplex PCR. Per the authors' processing: The number of nucleated cells in each sample was estimated by amplification of reference gene primers within the assay. To quantify the absolute abundance of each unique TCRbeta CDR3 rearrangement, sequence reads were collapsed and filtered. Productive Simpson clonality was computed per sample as the square root of Simpson's diversity index over productive rearrangements. The immuneACCESS repertoire file appears here via TCRdb, limited to in-frame rearrangements. These files lack a portion of the clones; in checked studies, under half of the deficit traces to unresolved V genes, and the cause of the others is not known. D and trimming were read from the DNA, whereas the V and J calls and clone size are those reported in that table. The table for this sample lists approximately 260,000 clones; approximately 84% of them were counted only once. The ten largest clones take up around 7.8% of the sample.

The sequencing input was peripheral blood. The sequence was collected from a human donor in a cohort sampled during active COVID-19. In this chain, TRBV6-2 or TRBV6-3 is recombined with TRBJ2-3; a confident D gene designation cannot be given. The nucleotide sequence reads TGTGCCAGCAGTGCACACCTTAGCACAGATACGCAGTATTTT. It encodes CASSAHLSTDTQYF.